This entry lists 20 T cell receptor beta chains sequenced from one sample in a study of blood T cells in healthy people across ages. A second PCR of roughly 7 to 11 cycles used a sample-barcoded 5' primer and a J-beta primer mix. One entry per CDR3 protein results from TCRdb running MiXCR on the 5' RACE reads. Of 1,100,000 or so distinct CDR3 sequences listed, around 43% are singletons. The material sequenced was blood. Source of these receptors: an older woman in good health.

The V and J genes are TRBV11-2 and TRBJ2-5; 7 nucleotides align to TRBD1. This CDR3 spans 15 amino acids. The V gene's germline CDR1 is SGHAT and CDR2 FQNNGV. V trimming: 5 bases; J trimming: 5 bases; junction bases outside the gene matches: 11. The CDR3 DNA reads as TGTGCCAGCAGCCACTACAGGGGCCCGTCGGAGACCCAGTACTTC. It translates to CASSHYRGPSETQYF.

The rearrangement links TRBV10-3 to TRBJ2-3; D not certain. Trimming pared 0 bases from V and 2 bases from J, leaving 9 bases between. CDR1 and CDR2 from the germline V gene are ENHRY and SYGVKD. The CDR3 covers 15 residues. DNA for the CDR3: TGTGCCATCAGTGAGTCGAGAGTCCACACAGATACGCAGTATTTT. Translation gives CAISESRVHTDTQYF.

This clonotype was picked up a small number of times. The chain joins TRBV10-3 to TRBJ2-7; 8 bases match TRBD1. This CDR3 is 12 amino acids long. CDR1 and CDR2 from the germline V gene are ENHRY and SYGVKD. V shed 10 bases, J shed 3 bases, and the junction held 5 bases outside the gene matches. The chain's CDR3 is CATGQGFYEQYF. In DNA, the CDR3 is TGTGCCACAGGACAGGGTTTCTACGAGCAGTACTTC.

V is TRBV4-1 and J is TRBJ2-5; 8 bases are shared with TRBD2. The J call could be wrong; TRBJ2-7 is a better fit for the DNA end. The germline V gene encodes CDR1 MGHRA and CDR2 YSYEKL. The CDR3 spans 16 residues. Written as DNA, the CDR3 is TGCGCCAGCAGCCAAGGGGAAGCGGGAGTGGCCTACGAGCAGTACTTC. Protein sequence: CASSQGEAGVAYEQYF.

This clonotype was counted only a few times. The chain carries TRBV20-1 and TRBJ2-5, with D perhaps being TRBD1 or TRBD2 (5 bases each). Germline-derived CDR1 and CDR2 are DFQATT and SNEGSKA (reference sequence). CDR3 length: 13 amino acids. Trimming left V 3 bases short and J 5 bases short, with 13 bases between. CDR3 sequence (DNA): TGCAGTGCTAGGGGGGTGGCCGGTGAGACCCAGTACTTC. Translating it yields CSARGVAGETQYF.

This clonotype was seen repeatedly, ten times or more. The gene calls are TRBV12-3 or TRBV12-4 and TRBJ2-7; the D is unclear. The V gene lost 5 bases and the J gene lost 3 bases, with 8 bases spanning the gap. The CDR3 has 12 residues. In DNA form, the CDR3 reads TGTGCCAGCAGTCCGGGTTACTACGAGCAGTACTTC. Its translation: CASSPGYYEQYF.

As concerns this clonotype: This may arise from a read error, as a much more abundant clone is one base away. The chain uses TRBV5-4 and TRBJ2-7; TRBD1 matches 11 bases. This CDR3 comprises 14 residues. Trimming cost V 5 bases and J 3 bases; bases outside gene matches: 4. CDR1 SGHNT and CDR2 YYREEE come from the germline V gene (reference sequence). The CDR3 is CASRAGTGGYEQYF. The CDR3 nucleotides are TGTGCCAGCAGAGCCGGGACAGGGGGCTACGAGCAGTACTTC.

This clonotype was seen only a few times. This chain connects TRBV5-6 to TRBJ2-7, with 7 bases identical to TRBD1. The V gene end was trimmed by 0 bases and the J gene end by 2 bases; junction bases not matched to a gene: 5. The CDR3 sequence is 15 residues long. Germline CDR1 SGHDT, CDR2 YYEEEE. The CDR3 coding sequence is TGTGCCAGCAGCTTGGTGGGGACAGCAACCTACGAGCAGTACTTC. It codes for CASSLVGTATYEQYF.

This clonotype was seen a few times. The chain uses TRBV4-1 and TRBJ2-3; 7 bases match TRBD2. Germline V gene lookup returns CDR1 MGHRA and CDR2 YSYEKL. J lost 4 bases, V lost 4 bases, and 11 bases had no gene match. This CDR3 is built from 16 residues. The CDR3 bases are TGCGCCAGCAGCCCAGGTACGGGGGGAATCGCAGATACGCAGTATTTT. As protein: CASSPGTGGIADTQYF.

This clonotype was counted only a few times. The gene calls are TRBV2 and TRBJ2-5; 10 bases map to TRBD2. TRBJ2-7 explains the end of the DNA better; the J call may be wrong. The germline V gene has CDR1 SNHLY and CDR2 FYNNEI. The CDR3 contains 16 residues. CDR3 coding DNA: TGTGCCAGCAGTGAAGCGGCTAGCGGGAGAACTGACGAGCAGTACTTC. Translating gives CASSEAASGRTDEQYF.

The V and J genes are TRBV5-5 and TRBJ2-6; D remains ambiguous. The CDR3 runs to 18 residues. Germline V lookup: CDR1 SGHKS, CDR2 YYEKEE (reference sequence). Trimming stripped 0 bases from V and 4 bases from J, with 17 bases between. CDR3 nucleotide sequence: TGTGCCAGCAGCTTGGTAGGCGTTAAGGGATCCGGGGCCAACGTCCTGACTTTC. Residues: CASSLVGVKGSGANVLTF.

The chain joins TRBV2 to TRBJ1-4; D remains ambiguous. With 1 base removed from V and 8 bases from J, the gap between germline ends came to 14 bases. Per the germline V gene, CDR1 is SNHLY and CDR2 is FYNNEI. This CDR3 is built from 15 residues. The CDR3 bases are TGTGCCAGCAGTGAAGGCGGCGGGAGTCTGGAAAAACTGTTTTTT. It is translated as CASSEGGGSLEKLFF.

About this clonotype: The junction shows a germline mismatch at one end, possibly a read error. The rearrangement uses TRBV3-1 and TRBJ2-1; no clear D gene. Germline V gives CDR1 LGHDT, CDR2 YNNKEL (reference sequence). This CDR3 spans 15 amino acids. DNA for the CDR3: TGTGCCAGCAGCCCTGACGCGAGCTCCTACAGTGAGCAGTTCTTC. It is translated as CASSPDASSYSEQFF.

J is TRBJ1-1 and V is TRBV2; D ambiguous. Per the germline V gene, CDR1 is SNHLY and CDR2 is FYNNEI. The CDR3 is 14 amino acids. Trimming took 8 bases from V and 2 from J, leaving 15 bases between them. The DNA for the CDR3 is TGTGCCAGCCCTCTCCGGACGGACAACACTGAAGCTTTCTTT. Its protein product is CASPLRTDNTEAFF.

At least ten counts were recorded for this clonotype. This chain connects TRBV6-2 or TRBV6-3 to TRBJ2-7; 8 bases map to TRBD1. J gave up 6 bases and V 11 bases, and 9 bases lay outside the gene matches. Germline CDR1 and CDR2: MNHEY and SVGEGT. The CDR3 is made up of 12 amino acids. CDR3 amino acids: CAVWTGQGEQYF. In nucleotides, the CDR3 is TGTGCCGTCTGGACAGGGCAGGGCGAGCAGTACTTC.

V usage is TRBV20-1 and J usage is TRBJ2-4; D may match TRBD1 or TRBD2 (6 bases each). CDR3 length equals 15 residues. Germline loops: CDR1 DFQATT, CDR2 SNEGSKA (reference sequence). Trimming left V 1 base short and J 5 bases short, with 15 bases between. CDR3 sequence (DNA): TGCAGTGCTAGAGGGCCGGGGGCGGACGAAAACATTCAGTACTTC. It codes for CSARGPGADENIQYF.

This clonotype occurred a few times. This sequence joins TRBV6-6 and TRBJ2-1; 8 nucleotides line up with TRBD2. Germline CDR1 is MNHNY and CDR2 is SVGAGI (reference sequence). V gave up 2 bases and J gave up 3 bases; unmatched junction bases: 6. The CDR3 is 16 amino acids. The CDR3 DNA sequence: TGTGCCAGCAGTTACGAGGGACTAGGGATCTACAATGAGCAGTTCTTC. The encoded protein is CASSYEGLGIYNEQFF.

This clonotype was found many times. This chain links TRBV7-2 with TRBJ2-3; no firm D call. V was shortened by 5 bases and J by 5 bases, with 8 bases between the two germline ends. Germline V gene data show CDR1 as SGHTA and CDR2 as FQGNSA. The CDR3 is made up of 12 amino acids. The CDR3 reads CASSPLIDTQYF. The CDR3 DNA is TGTGCCAGCAGCCCCCTGATAGATACGCAGTATTTT.

V and J are TRBV15 and TRBJ1-4; D perhaps matches TRBD1 (5 bases). Germline loops: CDR1 LNHNV, CDR2 YYDKDF (reference sequence). Trimming removed 7 bases from V and 0 bases from J, with 12 bases in between. This CDR3 comprises 15 residues. The CDR3 nucleotides read TGTGCCACCACTAGAAGGACATCAACTAATGAAAAACTGTTTTTT. This encodes CATTRRTSTNEKLFF.

The chain uses TRBV20-1 and TRBJ1-2; D is undetermined. Trimming stripped 0 bases from V and 8 bases from J, with 10 bases between. The germline gives CDR1 DFQATT, CDR2 SNEGSKA (reference sequence). The CDR3 runs 12 residues. In nucleotides, the CDR3 is TGCAGTGCTAGAGATTCAGGTAGCGGCTACACCTTC. This sequence encodes CSARDSGSGYTF.